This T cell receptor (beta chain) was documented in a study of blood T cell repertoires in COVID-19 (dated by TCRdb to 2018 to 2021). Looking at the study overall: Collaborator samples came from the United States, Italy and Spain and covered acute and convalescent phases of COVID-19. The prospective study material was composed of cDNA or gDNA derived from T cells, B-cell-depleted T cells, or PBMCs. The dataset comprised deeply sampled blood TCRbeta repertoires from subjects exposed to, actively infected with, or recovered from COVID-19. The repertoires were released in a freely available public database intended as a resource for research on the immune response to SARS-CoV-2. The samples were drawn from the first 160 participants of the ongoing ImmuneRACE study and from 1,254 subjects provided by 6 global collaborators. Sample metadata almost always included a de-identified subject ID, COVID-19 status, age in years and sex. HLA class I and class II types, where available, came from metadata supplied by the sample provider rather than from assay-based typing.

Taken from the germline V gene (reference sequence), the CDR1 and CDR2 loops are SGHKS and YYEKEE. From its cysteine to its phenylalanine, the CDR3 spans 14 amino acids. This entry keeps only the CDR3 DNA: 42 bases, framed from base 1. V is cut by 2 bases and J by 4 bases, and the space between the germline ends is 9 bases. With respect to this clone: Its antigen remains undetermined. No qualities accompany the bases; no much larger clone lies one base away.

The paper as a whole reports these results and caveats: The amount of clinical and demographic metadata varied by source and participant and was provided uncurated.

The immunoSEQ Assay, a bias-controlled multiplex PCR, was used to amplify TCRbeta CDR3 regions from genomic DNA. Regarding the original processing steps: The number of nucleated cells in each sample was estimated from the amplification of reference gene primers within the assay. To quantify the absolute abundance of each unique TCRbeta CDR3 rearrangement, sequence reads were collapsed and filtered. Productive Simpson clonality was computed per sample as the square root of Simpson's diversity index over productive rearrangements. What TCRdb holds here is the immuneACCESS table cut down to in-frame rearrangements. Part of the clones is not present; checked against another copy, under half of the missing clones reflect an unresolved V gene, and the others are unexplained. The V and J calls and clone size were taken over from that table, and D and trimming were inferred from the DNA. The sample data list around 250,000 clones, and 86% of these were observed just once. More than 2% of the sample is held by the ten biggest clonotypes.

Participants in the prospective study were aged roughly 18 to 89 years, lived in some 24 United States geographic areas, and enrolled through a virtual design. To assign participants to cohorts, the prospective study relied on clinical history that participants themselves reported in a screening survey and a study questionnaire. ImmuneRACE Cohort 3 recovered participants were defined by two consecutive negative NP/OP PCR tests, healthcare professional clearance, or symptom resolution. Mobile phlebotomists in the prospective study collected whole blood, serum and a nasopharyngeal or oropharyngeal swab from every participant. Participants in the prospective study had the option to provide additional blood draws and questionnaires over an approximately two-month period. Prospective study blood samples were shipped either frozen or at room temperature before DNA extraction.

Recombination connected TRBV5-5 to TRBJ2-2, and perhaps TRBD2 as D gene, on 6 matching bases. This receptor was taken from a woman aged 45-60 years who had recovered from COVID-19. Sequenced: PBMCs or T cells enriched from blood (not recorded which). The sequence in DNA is TGTGCCAGCAGCTTTGGAGGGTCCACCGGGGAGCTGTTTTTT. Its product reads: CASSFGGSTGELFF.